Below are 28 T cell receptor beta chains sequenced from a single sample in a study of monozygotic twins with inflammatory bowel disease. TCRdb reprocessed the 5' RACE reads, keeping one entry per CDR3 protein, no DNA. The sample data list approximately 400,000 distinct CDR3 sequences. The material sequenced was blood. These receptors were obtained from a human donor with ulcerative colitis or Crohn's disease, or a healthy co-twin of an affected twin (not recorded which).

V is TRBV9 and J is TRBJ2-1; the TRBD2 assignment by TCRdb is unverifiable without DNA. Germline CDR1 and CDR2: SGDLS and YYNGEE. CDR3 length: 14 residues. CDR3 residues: CASSVGLAEDEQFF.

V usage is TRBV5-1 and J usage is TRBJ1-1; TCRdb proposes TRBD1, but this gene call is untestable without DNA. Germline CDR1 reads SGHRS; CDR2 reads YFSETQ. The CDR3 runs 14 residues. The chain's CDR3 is CASSVGRGGAEAFF.

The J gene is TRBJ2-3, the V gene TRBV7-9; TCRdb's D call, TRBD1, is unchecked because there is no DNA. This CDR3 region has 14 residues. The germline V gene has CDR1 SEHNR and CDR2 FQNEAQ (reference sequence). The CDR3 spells CASSPGTGSDTQYF.

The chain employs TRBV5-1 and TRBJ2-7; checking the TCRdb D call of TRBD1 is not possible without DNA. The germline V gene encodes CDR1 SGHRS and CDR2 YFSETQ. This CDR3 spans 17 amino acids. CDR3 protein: CASSKLWDRVTSYEQYF.

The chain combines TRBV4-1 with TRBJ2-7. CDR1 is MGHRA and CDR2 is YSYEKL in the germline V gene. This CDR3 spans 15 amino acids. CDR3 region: CASSQKTSEYYEQYF.

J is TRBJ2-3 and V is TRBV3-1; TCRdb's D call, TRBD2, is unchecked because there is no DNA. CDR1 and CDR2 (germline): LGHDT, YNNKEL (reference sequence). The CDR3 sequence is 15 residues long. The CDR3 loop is CASTERGSRTDTQYF.

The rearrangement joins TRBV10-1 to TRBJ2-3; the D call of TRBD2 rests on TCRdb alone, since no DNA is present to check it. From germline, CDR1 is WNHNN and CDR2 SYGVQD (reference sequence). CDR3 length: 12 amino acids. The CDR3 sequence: CASASSTDTQYF.

This CDR3 reads CASSLTAESNTGELFF. The chain combines TRBV27 with TRBJ2-2. CDR1 is MNHEY and CDR2 is SMNVEV in the germline V gene (reference sequence). The CDR3 has 16 amino acids.

CDR3 residues: CATSHGWGEQFF. This rearrangement joins TRBV24-1 to TRBJ2-1. Germline V gene lookup returns CDR1 KGHDR and CDR2 SFDVKD. The CDR3 runs to 12 residues.

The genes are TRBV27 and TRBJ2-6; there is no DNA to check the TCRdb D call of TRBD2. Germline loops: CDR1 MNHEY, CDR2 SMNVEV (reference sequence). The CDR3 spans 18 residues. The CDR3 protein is CASSLTAGGPSGANVLTF.

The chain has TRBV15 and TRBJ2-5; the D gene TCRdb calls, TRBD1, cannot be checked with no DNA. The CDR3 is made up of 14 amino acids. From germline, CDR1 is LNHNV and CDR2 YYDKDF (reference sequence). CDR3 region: CATSANRAEETQYF.

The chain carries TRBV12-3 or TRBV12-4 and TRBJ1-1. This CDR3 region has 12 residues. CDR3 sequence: CASSLHGSEAFF.

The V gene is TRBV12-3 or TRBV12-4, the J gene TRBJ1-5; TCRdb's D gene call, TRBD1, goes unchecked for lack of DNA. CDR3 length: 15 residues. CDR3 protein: CASSFRTGGDQPQHF.

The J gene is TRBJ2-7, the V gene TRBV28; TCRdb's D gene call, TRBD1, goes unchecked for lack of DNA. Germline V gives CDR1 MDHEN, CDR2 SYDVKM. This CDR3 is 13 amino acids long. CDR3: CASTPGLVYEQYF.

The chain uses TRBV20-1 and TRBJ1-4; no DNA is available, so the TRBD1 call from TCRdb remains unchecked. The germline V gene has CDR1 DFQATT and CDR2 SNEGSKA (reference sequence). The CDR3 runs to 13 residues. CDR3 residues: CSASRGRDEKLFF.

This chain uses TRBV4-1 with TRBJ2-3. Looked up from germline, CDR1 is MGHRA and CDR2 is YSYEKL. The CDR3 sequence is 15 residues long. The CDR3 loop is CASSQDLASGDTQYF.

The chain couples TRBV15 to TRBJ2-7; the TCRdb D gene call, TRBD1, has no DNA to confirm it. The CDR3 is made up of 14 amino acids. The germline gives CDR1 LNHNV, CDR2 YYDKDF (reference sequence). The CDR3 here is CATSTQTGGHEQYF. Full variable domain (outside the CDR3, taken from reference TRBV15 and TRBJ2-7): DAMVIQNPRYQVTQFGKPVTLSCSQTLNHNVMYWYQQKSSQAPKLLFHYYDKDFNNEADTPDNFQSRRPNTSFCFLDIRSPGLGDTAMYLCATSTQTGGHEQYFGPGTRLTVT.

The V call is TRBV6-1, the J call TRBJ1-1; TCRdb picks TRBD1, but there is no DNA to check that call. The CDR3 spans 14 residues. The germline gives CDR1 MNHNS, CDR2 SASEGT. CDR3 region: CATTPGPQNTEAFF.

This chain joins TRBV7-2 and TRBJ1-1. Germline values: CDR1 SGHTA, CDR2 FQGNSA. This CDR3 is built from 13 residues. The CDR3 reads CASSRRSDTEAFF.

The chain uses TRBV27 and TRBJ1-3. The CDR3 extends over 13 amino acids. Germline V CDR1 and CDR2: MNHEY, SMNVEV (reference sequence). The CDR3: CASSSVVGNTIYF.

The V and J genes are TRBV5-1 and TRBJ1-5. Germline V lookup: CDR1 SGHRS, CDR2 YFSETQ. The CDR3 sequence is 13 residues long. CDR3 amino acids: CASSRGDNQPQHF.

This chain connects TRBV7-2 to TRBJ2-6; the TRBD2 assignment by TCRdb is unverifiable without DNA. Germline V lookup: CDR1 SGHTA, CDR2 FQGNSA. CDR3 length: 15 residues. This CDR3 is CASSMRDSGANVLTF.

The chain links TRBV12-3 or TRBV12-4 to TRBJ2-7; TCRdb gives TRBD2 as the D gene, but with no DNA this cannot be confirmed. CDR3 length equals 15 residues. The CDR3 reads CASSLSSAGIYEQYF.

The CDR3: CASSQAGLAGNNEQFF. The chain carries TRBV3-1 and TRBJ2-1; checking the TCRdb D call of TRBD2 is not possible without DNA. This CDR3 is built from 16 residues. CDR1 and CDR2 (germline): LGHDT, YNNKEL (reference sequence).

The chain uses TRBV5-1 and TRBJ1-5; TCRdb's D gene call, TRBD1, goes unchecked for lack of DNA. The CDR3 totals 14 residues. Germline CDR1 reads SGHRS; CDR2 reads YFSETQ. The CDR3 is CASSPDRGNQPQHF.

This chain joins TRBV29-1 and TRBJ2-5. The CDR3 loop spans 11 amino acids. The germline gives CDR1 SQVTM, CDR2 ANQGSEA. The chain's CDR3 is CSVGLQETQYF.

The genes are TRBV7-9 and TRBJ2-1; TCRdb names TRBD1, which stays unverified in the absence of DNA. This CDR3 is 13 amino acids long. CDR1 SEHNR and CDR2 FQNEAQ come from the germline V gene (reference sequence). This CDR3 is CASSLWGSDEQFF. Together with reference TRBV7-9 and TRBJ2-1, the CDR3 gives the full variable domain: DTGVSQNPRHKITKRGQNVTFRCDPISEHNRLYWYRQTLGQGPEFLTYFQNEAQLEKSRLLSDRFSAERPKGSFSTLEIQRTEQGDSAMYLCASSLWGSDEQFFGPGTRLTVL.

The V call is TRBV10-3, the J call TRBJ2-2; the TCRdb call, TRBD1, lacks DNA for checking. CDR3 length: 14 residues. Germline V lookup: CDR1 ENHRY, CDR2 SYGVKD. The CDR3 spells CAISESEGTGELFF.